This record concerns one T cell receptor (beta chain) sequence. The CDR3 consists of 17 residues. J lost 5 bases, V lost 1 base, and 8 bases had no gene match. CDR1 and CDR2 from the germline V gene are SGHVS and FNYEAQ. Sequenced by immunoSEQ multiplex PCR; TCRdb stores in-frame clones only, minus some. The sample consists of 360,000 or so clones, roughly four fifths of them appearing once. This entry comes from a study of blood T cell repertoires in COVID-19. Turning to the study itself: The analysed material was cDNA or gDNA that came from T cells, B-cell-depleted T cells, or PBMCs.

This chain joins TRBV7-6 and TRBJ2-3; TRBD1 aligns across 11 bases. The receptor's source is a woman between 45 and 65 years old who had recovered from COVID-19. Sequenced input: PBMCs or T cells enriched from blood (not recorded which). The CDR3 region has the DNA TGTGCCAGCAGCTTAGTGGAAGGACAGGGGGCAGGAGATACGCAGTATTTT. This encodes CASSLVEGQGAGDTQYF.